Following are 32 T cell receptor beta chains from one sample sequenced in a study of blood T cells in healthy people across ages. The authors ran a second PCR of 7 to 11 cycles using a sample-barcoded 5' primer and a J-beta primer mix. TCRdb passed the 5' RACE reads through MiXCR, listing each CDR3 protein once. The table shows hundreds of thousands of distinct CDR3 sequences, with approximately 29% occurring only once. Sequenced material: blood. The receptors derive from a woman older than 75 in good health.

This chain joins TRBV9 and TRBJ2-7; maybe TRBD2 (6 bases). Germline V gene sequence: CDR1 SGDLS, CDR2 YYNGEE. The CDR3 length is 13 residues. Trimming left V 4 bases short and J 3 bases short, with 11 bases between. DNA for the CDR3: TGTGCCAGCAGCAGGGACGGGGGCTACGAGCAGTACTTC. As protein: CASSRDGGYEQYF.

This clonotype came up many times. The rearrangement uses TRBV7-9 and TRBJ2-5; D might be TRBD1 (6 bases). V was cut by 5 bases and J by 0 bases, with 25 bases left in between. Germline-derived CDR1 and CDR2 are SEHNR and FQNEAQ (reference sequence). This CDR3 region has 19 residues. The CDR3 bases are TGTGCCAGCAGCCCCACCCGAACAGCTATAGAGGGGGACCAAGAGACCCAGTACTTC. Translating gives CASSPTRTAIEGDQETQYF.

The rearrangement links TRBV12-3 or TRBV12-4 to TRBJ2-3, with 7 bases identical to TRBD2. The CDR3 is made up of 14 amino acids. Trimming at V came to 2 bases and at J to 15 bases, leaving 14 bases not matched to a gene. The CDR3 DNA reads TGTGCCAGCAGTTTACTAGCGGAGTCAGATACGGAATATTTT. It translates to CASSLLAESDTEYF.

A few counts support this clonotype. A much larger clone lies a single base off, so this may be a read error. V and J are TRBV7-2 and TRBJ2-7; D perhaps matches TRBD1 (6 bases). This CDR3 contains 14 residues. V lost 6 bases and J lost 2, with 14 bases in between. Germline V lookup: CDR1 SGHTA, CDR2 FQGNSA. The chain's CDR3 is CASRYQTGTYEQYF. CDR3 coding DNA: TGTGCCAGCAGGTATCAGACAGGAACCTACGAGCAGTACTTC.

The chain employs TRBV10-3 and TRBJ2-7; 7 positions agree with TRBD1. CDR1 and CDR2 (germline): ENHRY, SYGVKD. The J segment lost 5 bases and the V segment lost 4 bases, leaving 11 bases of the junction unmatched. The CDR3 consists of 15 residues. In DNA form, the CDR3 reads TGTGCCATCAGTGCCCCAGGGGGATCTATTAACGAGCAGTACTTC. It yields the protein CAISAPGGSINEQYF.

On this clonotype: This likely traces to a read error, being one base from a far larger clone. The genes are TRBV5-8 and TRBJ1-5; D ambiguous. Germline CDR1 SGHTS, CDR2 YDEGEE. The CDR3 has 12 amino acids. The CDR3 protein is CASSLLNQSQHF. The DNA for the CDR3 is TGTGCCAGCAGCTTGTTAAATCAGTCCCAGCATTTT.

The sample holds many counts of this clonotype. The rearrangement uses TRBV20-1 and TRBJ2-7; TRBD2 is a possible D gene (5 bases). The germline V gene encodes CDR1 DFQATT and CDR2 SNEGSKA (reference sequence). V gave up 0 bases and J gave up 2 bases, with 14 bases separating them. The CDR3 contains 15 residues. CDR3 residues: CSARDSWAGPYEQYF. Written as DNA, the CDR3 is TGCAGTGCTAGAGATAGTTGGGCGGGTCCCTACGAGCAGTACTTC.

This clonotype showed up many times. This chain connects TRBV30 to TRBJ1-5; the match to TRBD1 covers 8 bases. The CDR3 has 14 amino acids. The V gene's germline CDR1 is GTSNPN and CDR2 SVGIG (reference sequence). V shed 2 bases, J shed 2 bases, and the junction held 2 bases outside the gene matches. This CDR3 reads CAWSPGQGNQPQHF. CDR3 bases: TGTGCCTGGAGTCCGGGACAGGGCAATCAGCCCCAGCATTTT.

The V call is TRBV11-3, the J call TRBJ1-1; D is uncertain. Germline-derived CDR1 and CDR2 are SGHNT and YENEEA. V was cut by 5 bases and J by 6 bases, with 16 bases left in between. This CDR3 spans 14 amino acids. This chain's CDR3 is CASSMGRASAEAFF. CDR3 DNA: TGTGCCAGCAGCATGGGGAGGGCGAGCGCTGAAGCTTTCTTT. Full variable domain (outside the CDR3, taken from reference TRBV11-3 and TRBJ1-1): EAGVVQSPRYKIIEKKQPVAFWCNPISGHNTLYWYLQNLGQGPELLIRYENEEAVDDSQLPKDRFSAERLKGVDSTLKIQPAELGDSAVYLCASSMGRASAEAFFGQGTRLTVV.

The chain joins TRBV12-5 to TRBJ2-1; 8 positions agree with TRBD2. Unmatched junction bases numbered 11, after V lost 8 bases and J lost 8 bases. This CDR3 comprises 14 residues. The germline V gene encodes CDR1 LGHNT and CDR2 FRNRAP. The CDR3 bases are TGTGCTAGTCATCCCAGCGGGAGAGGCGATGAGCAGTTCTTC. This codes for CASHPSGRGDEQFF.

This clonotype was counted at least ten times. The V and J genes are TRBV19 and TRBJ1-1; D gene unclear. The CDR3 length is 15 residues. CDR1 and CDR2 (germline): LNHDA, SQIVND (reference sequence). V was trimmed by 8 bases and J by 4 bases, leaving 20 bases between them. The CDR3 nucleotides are TGTGCCAGTCTGAACGAGGGTATCGGGCTCACTGAAGCTTTCTTT. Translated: CASLNEGIGLTEAFF.

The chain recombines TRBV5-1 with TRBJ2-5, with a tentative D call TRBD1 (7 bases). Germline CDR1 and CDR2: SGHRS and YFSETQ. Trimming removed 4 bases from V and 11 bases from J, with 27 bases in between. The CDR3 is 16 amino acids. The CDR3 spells CASSVGGTASYNEQYF. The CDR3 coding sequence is TGCGCCAGCAGCGTTGGGGGGACAGCCAGTTACAATGAGCAGTACTTC.

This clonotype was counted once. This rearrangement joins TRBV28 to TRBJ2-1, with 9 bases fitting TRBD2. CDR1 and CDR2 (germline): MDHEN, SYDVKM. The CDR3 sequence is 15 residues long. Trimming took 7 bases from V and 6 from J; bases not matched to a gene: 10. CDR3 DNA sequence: TGTGCCAGCACCCTTAGCGGGAGTGGTTCCAATGAGCAGTTCTTC. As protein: CASTLSGSGSNEQFF.

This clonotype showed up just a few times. The CDR3 DNA is TGTGCCAGAAGCAACGTACATATGGTGACGGAGGATCAGCCCCAGCATTTT. Its protein product is CARSNVHMVTEDQPQHF. The chain is built from TRBV5-3 and TRBJ1-5; D uncertain. TRBV5-3 is recorded as an ORF, its role being uncertain. The CDR3 has 17 residues. V lost 4 bases and J lost 5, with 22 bases in between.

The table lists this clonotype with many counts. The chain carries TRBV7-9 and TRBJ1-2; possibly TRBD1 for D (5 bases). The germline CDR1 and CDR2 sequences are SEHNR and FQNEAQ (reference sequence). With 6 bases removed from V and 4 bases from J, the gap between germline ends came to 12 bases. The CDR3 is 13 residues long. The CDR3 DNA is TGTGCCAGCAGTTCCGTTGGGGGCTATGGCTACACCTTC. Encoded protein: CASSSVGGYGYTF.

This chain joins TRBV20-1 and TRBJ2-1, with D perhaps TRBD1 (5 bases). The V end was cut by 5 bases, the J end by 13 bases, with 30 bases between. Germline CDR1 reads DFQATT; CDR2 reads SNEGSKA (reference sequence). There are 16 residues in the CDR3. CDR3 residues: CSAPGRVGPQRETQFF. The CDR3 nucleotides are TGCAGTGCTCCAGGTCGGGTGGGGCCTCAGCGCGAGACCCAGTTCTTC.

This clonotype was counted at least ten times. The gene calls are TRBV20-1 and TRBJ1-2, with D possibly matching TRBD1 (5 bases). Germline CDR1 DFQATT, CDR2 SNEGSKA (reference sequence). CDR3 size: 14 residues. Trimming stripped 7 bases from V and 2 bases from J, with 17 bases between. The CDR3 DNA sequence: TGCAGTGGAGGTCCGGGACCAGGGAACTATGGCTACACCTTC. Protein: CSGGPGPGNYGYTF.

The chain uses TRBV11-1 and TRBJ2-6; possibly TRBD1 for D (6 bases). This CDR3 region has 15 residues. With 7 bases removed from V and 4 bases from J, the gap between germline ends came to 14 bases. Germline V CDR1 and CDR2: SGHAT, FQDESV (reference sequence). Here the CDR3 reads CASKRTGPGANVLTF. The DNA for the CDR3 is TGTGCCAGCAAGAGAACAGGGCCAGGGGCCAACGTCCTGACTTTC.

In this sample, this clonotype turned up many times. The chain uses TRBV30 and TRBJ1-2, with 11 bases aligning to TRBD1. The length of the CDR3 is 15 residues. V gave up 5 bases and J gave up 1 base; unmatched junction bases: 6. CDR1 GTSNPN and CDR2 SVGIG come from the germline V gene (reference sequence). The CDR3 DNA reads TGTGCCTGGGGACAGGGGGCAGCGTTTAACTATGGCTACACCTTC. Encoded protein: CAWGQGAAFNYGYTF.

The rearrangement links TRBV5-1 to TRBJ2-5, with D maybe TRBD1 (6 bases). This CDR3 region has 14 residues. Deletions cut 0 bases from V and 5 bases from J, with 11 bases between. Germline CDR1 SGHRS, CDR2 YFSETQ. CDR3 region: CASSLADTGETQYF. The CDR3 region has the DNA TGCGCCAGCAGCTTGGCCGACACAGGGGAGACCCAGTACTTC.

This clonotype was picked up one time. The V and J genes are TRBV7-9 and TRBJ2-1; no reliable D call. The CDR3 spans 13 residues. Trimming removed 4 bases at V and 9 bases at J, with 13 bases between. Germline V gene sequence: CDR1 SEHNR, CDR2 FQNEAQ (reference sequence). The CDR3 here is CASSSLLAGEQFF. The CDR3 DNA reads TGTGCCAGCAGCTCCTTATTAGCTGGTGAGCAGTTCTTC.

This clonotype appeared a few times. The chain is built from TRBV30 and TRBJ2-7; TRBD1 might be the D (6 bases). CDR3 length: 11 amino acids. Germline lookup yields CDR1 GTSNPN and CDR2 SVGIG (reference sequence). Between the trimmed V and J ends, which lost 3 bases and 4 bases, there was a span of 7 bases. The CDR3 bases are TGTGCCTGGAGGGGGGCGTACGAGCAGTACTTC. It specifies CAWRGAYEQYF.

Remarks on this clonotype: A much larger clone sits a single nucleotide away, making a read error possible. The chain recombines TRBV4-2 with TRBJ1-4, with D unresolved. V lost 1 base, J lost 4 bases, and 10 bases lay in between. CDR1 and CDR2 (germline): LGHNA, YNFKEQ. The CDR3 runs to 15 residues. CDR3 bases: TGTGCCAGCAGCCAAGTGAACATGGGTAATGAAAAACTGTTTTTT. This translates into CASSQVNMGNEKLFF.

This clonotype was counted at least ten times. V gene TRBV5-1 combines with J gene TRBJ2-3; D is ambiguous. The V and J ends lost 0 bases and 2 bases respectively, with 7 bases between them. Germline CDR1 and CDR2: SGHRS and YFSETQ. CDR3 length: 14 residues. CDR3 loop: CASSLGAYTDTQYF. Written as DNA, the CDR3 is TGCGCCAGCAGCTTGGGGGCCTACACAGATACGCAGTATTTT.

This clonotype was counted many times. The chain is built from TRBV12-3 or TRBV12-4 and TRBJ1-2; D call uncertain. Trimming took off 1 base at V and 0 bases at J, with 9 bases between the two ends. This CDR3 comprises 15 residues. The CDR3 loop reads CASSLDSAANYGYTF. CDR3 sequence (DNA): TGTGCCAGCAGTTTAGATTCCGCAGCTAACTATGGCTACACCTTC.

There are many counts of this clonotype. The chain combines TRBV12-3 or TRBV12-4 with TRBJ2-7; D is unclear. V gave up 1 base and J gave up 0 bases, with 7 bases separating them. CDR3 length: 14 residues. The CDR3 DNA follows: TGTGCCAGCAGTTTAGGGCACAGCTCCTACGAGCAGTACTTC. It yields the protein CASSLGHSSYEQYF.

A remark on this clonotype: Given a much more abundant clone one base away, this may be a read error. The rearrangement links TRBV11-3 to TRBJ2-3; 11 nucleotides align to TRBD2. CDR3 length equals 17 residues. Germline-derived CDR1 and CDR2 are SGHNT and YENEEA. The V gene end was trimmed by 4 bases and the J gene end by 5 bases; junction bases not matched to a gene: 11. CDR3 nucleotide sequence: TGTGCCAGCAGCTCACGGGCTAGCGGGGGGATGGGAGATACGCAGTATTTT. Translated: CASSSRASGGMGDTQYF.

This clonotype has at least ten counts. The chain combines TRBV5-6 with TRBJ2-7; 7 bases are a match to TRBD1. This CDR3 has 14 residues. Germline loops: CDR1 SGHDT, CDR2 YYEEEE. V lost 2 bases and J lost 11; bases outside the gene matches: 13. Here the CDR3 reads CASSLGQDGREEYF. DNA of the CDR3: TGTGCCAGCAGCTTAGGACAGGACGGCCGTGAGGAGTACTTC.

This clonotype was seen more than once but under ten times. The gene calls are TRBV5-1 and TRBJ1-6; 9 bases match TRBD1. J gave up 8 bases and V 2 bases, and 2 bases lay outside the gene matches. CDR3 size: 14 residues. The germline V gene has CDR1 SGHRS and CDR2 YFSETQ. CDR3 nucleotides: TGCGCCAGCAGCTTAAGACAGGGGGATTCACCCCTCCACTTT. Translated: CASSLRQGDSPLHF.

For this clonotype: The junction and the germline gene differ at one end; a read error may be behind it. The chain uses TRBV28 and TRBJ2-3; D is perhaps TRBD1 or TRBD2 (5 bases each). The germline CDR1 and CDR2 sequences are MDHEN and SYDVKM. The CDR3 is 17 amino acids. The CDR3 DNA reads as TGTGCCACCAGTGATTTGTCCACCCCGGGGCAAACAGATACGCAGTATTTT. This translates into CATSDLSTPGQTDTQYF.

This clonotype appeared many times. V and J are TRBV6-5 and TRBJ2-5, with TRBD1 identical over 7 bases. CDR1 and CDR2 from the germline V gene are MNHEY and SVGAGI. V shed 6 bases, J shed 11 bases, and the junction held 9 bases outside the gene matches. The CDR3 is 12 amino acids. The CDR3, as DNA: TGTGCCAGCAGCTCGGACAGGCAGAGGCAGTACTTC. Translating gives CASSSDRQRQYF.

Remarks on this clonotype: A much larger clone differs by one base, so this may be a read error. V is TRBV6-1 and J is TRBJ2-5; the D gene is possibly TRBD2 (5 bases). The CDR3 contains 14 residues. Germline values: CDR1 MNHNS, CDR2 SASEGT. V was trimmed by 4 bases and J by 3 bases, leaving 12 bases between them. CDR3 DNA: TGTGCCAGCAGTGGGATTAGCGCGGAAGAGACCCAGTACTTC. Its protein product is CASSGISAEETQYF.